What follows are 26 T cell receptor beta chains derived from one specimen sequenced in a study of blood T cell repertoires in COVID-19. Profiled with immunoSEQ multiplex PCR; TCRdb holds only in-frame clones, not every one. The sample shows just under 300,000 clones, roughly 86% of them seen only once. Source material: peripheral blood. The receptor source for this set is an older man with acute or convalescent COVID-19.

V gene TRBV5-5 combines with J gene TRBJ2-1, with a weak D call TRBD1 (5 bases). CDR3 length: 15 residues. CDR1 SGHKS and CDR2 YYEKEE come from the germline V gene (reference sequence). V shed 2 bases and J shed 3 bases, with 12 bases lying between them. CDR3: CASSFRVDLYNEQFF. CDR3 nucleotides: TGTGCCAGCAGCTTCAGGGTAGACCTCTACAATGAGCAGTTCTTC.

Here the CDR3 reads CATSVAGGRHEQFF. CDR3 sequence (DNA): TGTGCCACCAGTGTGGCGGGAGGGCGGCATGAGCAGTTCTTC. The gene calls are TRBV24-1 and TRBJ2-1; 9 nucleotides agree with TRBD2. Germline lookup yields CDR1 KGHDR and CDR2 SFDVKD. Losses at the gene ends were 5 bases for V and 8 bases for J; bases not matched to a gene: 6. This CDR3 has 14 residues.

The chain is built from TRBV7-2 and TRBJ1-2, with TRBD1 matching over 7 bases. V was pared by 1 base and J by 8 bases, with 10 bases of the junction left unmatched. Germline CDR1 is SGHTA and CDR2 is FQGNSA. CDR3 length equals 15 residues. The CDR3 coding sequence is TGTGCCAGCAGCTTAGGGGGAACAGGGGTGGAGGGCTACACCTTC. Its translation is CASSLGGTGVEGYTF.

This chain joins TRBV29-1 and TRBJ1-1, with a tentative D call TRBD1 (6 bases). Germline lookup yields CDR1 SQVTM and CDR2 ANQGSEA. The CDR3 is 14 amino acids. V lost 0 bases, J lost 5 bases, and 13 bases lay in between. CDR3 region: CSVEESRGRTEAFF. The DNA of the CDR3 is TGCAGCGTTGAAGAAAGCAGGGGTCGGACTGAAGCTTTCTTT.

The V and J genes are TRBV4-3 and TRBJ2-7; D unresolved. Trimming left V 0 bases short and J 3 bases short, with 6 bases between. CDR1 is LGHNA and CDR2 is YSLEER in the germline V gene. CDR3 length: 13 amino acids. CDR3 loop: CASSQELFYEQYF. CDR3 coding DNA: TGCGCCAGCAGCCAAGAACTCTTCTACGAGCAGTACTTC.

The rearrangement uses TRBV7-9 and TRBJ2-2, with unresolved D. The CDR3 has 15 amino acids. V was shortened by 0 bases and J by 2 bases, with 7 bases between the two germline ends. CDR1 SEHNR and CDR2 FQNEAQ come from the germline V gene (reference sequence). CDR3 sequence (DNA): TGTGCCAGCAGCTTAGCTCGGGTAAACACCGGGGAGCTGTTTTTT. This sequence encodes CASSLARVNTGELFF.

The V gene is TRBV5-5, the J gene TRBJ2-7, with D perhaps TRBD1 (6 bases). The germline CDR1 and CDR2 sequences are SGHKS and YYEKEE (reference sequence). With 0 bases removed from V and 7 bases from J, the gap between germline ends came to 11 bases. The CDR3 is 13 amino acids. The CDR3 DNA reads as TGTGCCAGCAGCTTGGAAGGGGGTCGAGAGCAGTACTTC. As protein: CASSLEGGREQYF.

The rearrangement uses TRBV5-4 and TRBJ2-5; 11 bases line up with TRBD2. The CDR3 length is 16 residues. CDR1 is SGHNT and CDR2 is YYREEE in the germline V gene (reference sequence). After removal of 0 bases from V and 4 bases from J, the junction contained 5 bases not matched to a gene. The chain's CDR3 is CASSLASGGRGETQYF. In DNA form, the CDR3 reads TGTGCCAGCAGCTTGGCTAGCGGGGGGCGGGGAGAGACCCAGTACTTC.

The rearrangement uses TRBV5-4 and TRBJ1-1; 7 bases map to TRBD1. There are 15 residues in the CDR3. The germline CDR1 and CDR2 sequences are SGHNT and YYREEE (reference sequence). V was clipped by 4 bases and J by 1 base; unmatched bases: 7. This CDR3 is CASSPTDRENTEAFF. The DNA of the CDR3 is TGTGCCAGCAGCCCTACAGACAGGGAGAACACTGAAGCTTTCTTT. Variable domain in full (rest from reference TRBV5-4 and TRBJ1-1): ETGVTQSPTHLIKTRGQQVTLRCSSQSGHNTVSWYQQALGQGPQFIFQYYREEENGRGNFPPRFSGLQFPNYSSELNVNALELDDSALYLCASSPTDRENTEAFFGQGTRLTVV.

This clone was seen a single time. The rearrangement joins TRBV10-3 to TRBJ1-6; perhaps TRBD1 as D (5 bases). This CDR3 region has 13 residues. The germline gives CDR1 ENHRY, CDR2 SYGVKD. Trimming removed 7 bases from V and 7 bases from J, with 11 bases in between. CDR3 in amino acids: CAITFGGNSPLHF. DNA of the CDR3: TGTGCCATCACCTTCGGGGGAAATTCACCCCTCCACTTT.

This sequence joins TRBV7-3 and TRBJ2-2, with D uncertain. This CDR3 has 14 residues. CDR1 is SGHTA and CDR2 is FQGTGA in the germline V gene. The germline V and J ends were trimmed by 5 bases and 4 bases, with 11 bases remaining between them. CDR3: CASSALPVTGELFF. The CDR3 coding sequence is TGTGCCAGCAGCGCCCTCCCAGTCACCGGGGAGCTGTTTTTT.

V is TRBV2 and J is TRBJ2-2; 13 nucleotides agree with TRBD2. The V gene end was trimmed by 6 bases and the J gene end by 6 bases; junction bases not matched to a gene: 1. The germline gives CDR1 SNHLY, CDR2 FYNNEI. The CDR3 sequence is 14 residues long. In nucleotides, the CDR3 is TGTGCCAGCAGAGGACTAGCGGGAGCCGGGGAGCTGTTTTTT. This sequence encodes CASRGLAGAGELFF.

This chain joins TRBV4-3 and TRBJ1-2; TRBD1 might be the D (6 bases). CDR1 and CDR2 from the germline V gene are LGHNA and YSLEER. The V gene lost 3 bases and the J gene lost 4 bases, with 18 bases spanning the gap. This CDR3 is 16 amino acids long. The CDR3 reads CASSQEFTGLPYGYTF. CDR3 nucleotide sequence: TGCGCCAGCAGCCAGGAGTTTACAGGGTTGCCCTATGGCTACACCTTC.

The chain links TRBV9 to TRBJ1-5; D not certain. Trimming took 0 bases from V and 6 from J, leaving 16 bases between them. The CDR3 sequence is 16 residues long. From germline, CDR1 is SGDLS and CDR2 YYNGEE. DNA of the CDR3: TGTGCCAGCAGCGTAGGCCCCCAGGTGGAGGCTCAGCCCCAGCATTTT. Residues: CASSVGPQVEAQPQHF. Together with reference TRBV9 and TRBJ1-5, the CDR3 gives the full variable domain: DSGVTQTPKHLITATGQRVTLRCSPRSGDLSVYWYQQSLDQGLQFLIQYYNGEERAKGNILERFSAQQFPDLHSELNLSSLELGDSALYFCASSVGPQVEAQPQHFGDGTRLSIL.

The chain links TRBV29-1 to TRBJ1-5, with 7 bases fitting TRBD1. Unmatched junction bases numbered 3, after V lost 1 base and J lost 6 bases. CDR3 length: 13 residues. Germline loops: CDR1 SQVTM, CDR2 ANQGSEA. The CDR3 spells CSVEVAGGQPQHF. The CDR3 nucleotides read TGCAGCGTTGAAGTGGCAGGGGGTCAGCCCCAGCATTTT. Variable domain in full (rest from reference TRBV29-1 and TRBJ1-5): SAVISQKPSRDICQRGTSLTIQCQVDSQVTMMFWYRQQPGQSLTLIATANQGSEATYESGFVIDKFPISRPNLTFSTLTVSNMSPEDSSIYLCSVEVAGGQPQHFGDGTRLSIL.

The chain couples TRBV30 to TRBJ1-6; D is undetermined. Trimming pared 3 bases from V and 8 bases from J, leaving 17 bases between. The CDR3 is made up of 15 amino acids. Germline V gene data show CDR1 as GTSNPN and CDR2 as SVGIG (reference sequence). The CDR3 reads CAWSGTEGFYSPLHF. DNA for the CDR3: TGTGCCTGGAGCGGCACCGAGGGATTTTATTCACCCCTCCACTTT.

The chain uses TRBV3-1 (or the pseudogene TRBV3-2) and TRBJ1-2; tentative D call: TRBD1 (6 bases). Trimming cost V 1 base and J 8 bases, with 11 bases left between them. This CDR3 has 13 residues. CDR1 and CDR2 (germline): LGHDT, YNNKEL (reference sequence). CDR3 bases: TGTGCCAGCAGCCAAGTACAGGGAGTCGGCTACACCTTC. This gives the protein CASSQVQGVGYTF.

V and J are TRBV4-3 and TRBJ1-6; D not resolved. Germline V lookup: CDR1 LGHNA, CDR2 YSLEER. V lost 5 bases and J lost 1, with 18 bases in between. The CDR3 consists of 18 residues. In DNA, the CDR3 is TGCGCCAGCAGCTCCGAAACCCGGACTAAGTCCTATAATTCACCCCTCCACTTT. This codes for CASSSETRTKSYNSPLHF.

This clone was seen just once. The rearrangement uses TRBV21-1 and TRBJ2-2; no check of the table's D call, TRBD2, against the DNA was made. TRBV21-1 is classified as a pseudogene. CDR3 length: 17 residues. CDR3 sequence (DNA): TGTGCCAGCAGCAAAGCAAAATTACGGGGGAGTACCGGGGAGCTGTTTTTT. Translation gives CASSKAKLRGSTGELFF.

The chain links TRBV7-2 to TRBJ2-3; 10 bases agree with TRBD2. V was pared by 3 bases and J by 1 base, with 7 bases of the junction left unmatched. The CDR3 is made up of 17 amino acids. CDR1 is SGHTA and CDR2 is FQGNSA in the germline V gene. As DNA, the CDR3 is TGTGCCAGCAGCTTGTCGACTGGACTAGCGGGCACAGATACGCAGTATTTT. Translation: CASSLSTGLAGTDTQYF.

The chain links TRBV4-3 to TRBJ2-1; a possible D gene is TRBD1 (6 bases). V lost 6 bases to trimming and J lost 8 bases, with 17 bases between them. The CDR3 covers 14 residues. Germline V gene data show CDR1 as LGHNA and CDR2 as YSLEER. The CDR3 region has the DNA TGCGCCAGCAGTCGGGCCCATGCAGGGGATGAGCAGTTCTTC. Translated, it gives CASSRAHAGDEQFF.

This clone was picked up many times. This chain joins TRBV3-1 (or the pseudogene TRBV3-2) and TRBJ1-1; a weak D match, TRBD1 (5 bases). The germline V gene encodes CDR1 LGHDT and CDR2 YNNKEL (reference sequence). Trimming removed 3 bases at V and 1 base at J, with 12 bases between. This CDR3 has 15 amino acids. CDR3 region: CASSHGGFQNTEAFF. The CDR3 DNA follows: TGTGCCAGCAGCCACGGGGGATTCCAGAACACTGAAGCTTTCTTT.

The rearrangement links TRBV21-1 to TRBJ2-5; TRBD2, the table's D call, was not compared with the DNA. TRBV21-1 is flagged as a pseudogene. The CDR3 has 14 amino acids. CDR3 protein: CASTPGGPQETQYF. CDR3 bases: TGTGCCAGCACCCCGGGGGGGCCTCAAGAGACCCAGTACTTC.

The CDR3 sequence is CTSSQGMTGIRGYEQYF. DNA of the CDR3: TGCACCAGCAGCCAGGGGATGACAGGGATTAGAGGTTACGAGCAGTACTTC. The gene calls are TRBV1 and TRBJ2-7; the table's D call, TRBD1, was not checked against the DNA. TRBV1 is recorded as a pseudogene. The CDR3 sequence is 17 residues long.

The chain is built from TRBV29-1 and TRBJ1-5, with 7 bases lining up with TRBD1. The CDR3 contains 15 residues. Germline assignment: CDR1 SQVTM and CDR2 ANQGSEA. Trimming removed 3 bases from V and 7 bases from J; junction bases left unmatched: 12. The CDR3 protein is CSVDPTGNGDQPQHF. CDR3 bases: TGCAGCGTTGATCCGACAGGGAACGGCGACCAGCCCCAGCATTTT.

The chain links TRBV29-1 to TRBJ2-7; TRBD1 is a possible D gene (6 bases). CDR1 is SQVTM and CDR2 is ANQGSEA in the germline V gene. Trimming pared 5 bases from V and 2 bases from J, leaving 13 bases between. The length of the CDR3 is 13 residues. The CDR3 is CSVSGTPAYEQYF. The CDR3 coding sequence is TGCAGCGTTTCCGGGACACCTGCCTACGAGCAGTACTTC.